Below are 12 T cell receptor beta chains sequenced from a single sample in a study of shared clonotypes between healthy human individuals. Selected positively for CCR7 and CD45RO-negative, naive CD8 cells excluded terminally differentiated effector memory CD45RA+ cells. The data were produced by immunoSEQ multiplex PCR, yet TCRdb's version contains in-frame clones alone and is incomplete. The table shows around 2,000,000 clones, with about 95% occurring only once. The sample comprised naive CD8+ T cells sorted from blood. These receptors all stem from a man aged 18 to 30 in good health.

The chain joins TRBV7-9 to TRBJ1-2; 9 nucleotides align to TRBD1. CDR1 and CDR2 from the germline V gene are SEHNR and FQNEAQ (reference sequence). The ends lost 5 bases at V and 4 bases at J; junction bases unmatched: 2. The CDR3 loop spans 13 amino acids. CDR3: CASSPTGGYGYTF. CDR3 coding DNA: TGTGCCAGCAGCCCGACAGGGGGCTATGGCTACACCTTC.

In regard to this clone: Within the sample, other DNA sequences also encode this same CDR3. The rearrangement joins TRBV11-2 to TRBJ2-7, with 14 bases matching TRBD2. The CDR3 consists of 15 residues. Unmatched junction bases numbered 4, after V lost 5 bases and J lost 4 bases. Germline V gene sequence: CDR1 SGHAT, CDR2 FQNNGV. The CDR3 bases are TGTGCCAGCAGCGCCGGACTAGCGGGAGGTTACGAGCAGTACTTC. Its protein product is CASSAGLAGGYEQYF.

The chain couples TRBV27 to TRBJ2-1; TRBD1 aligns across 8 bases. The germline CDR1 and CDR2 sequences are MNHEY and SMNVEV (reference sequence). Trimming removed 5 bases from V and 10 bases from J; junction bases left unmatched: 13. This CDR3 has 15 amino acids. The CDR3, as DNA: TGTGCCAGCAGTACCGAGCCCGGGACAGGTATAGAGCAGTTCTTC. It specifies CASSTEPGTGIEQFF.

The chain links TRBV4-3 to TRBJ2-7; TRBD2 aligns across 10 bases. The V segment lost 0 bases and the J segment 7 bases; nucleotides outside the gene matches: 0. The germline V gene has CDR1 LGHNA and CDR2 YSLEER. The CDR3 totals 13 residues. The CDR3 loop is CASSQDSGREQYF. CDR3 sequence (DNA): TGCGCCAGCAGCCAAGATAGCGGGAGGGAGCAGTACTTC.

The genes are TRBV28 and TRBJ2-3, with 7 nucleotides matching TRBD1. The CDR3 has 15 residues. Germline lookup yields CDR1 MDHEN and CDR2 SYDVKM. CDR3 bases: TGTGCGACCAGGGGGACCATGGATAGCACAGATACGCAGTATTTT. Translating gives CATRGTMDSTDTQYF.

This clone was counted once. The V and J genes are TRBV6-6 and TRBJ1-5; D remains ambiguous. This CDR3 region has 15 residues. The germline V gene encodes CDR1 MNHNY and CDR2 SVGAGI (reference sequence). V was pared by 0 bases and J by 5 bases, with 11 bases between. Here the CDR3 DNA reads TGTGCCAGCAGTTACTCGTTTGGTGCAGATCAGCCCCAGCATTTT. It encodes CASSYSFGADQPQHF.

The chain combines TRBV7-9 with TRBJ1-1; the D is unclear. V lost 6 bases, J lost 3 bases, and 8 bases lay in between. Per the germline V gene, CDR1 is SEHNR and CDR2 is FQNEAQ (reference sequence). This CDR3 contains 12 residues. Here the CDR3 reads CASRPEYTEAFF. The CDR3 DNA sequence: TGTGCCAGCAGGCCAGAGTACACTGAAGCTTTCTTT.

This chain joins TRBV6-5 and TRBJ1-2; 7 bases match TRBD1. Germline V gene lookup returns CDR1 MNHEY and CDR2 SVGAGI. CDR3 length: 15 amino acids. J was trimmed by 4 bases and V by 1 base; bases with no gene match: 6. CDR3 nucleotide sequence: TGTGCCAGCAGTTACTTCGGACAGGACCCCTATGGCTACACCTTC. Translating gives CASSYFGQDPYGYTF.

This sequence joins TRBV7-9 and TRBJ2-3; TRBD2 matches 8 bases. This CDR3 has 15 amino acids. The trim removed 3 bases at V and 6 bases at J, leaving 8 bases unmatched. Germline V gene sequence: CDR1 SEHNR, CDR2 FQNEAQ (reference sequence). The CDR3 DNA follows: TGTGCCAGCAGCTTTTCAAGCGGGGGAGTGGATACGCAGTATTTT. Amino acid sequence: CASSFSSGGVDTQYF. Together with reference TRBV7-9 and TRBJ2-3, the CDR3 gives the full variable domain: DTGVSQNPRHKITKRGQNVTFRCDPISEHNRLYWYRQTLGQGPEFLTYFQNEAQLEKSRLLSDRFSAERPKGSFSTLEIQRTEQGDSAMYLCASSFSSGGVDTQYFGPGTRLTVL.

CDR3 in DNA: TGTGCCAGCCCCCGGGACTCAGCGATTGAGCAGTTCTTC. Its translation is CASPRDSAIEQFF. The chain carries TRBV7-9 and TRBJ2-1; D may be TRBD2 (6 bases). Germline V gene data show CDR1 as SEHNR and CDR2 as FQNEAQ (reference sequence). Trimming removed 8 bases at V and 9 bases at J, with 17 bases between. This CDR3 is built from 13 residues. Full variable domain (remainder filled in from reference TRBV7-9 and TRBJ2-1): DTGVSQNPRHKITKRGQNVTFRCDPISEHNRLYWYRQTLGQGPEFLTYFQNEAQLEKSRLLSDRFSAERPKGSFSTLEIQRTEQGDSAMYLCASPRDSAIEQFFGPGTRLTVL.

The chain links TRBV4-1 to TRBJ2-2, with D maybe TRBD2 (5 bases). Germline V gene sequence: CDR1 MGHRA, CDR2 YSYEKL. Trimming pared 4 bases from V and 6 bases from J, leaving 15 bases between. This CDR3 region has 15 residues. This CDR3 reads CASSLPASSAGELFF. The CDR3 DNA sequence: TGCGCCAGCAGCCTCCCGGCTAGCAGTGCCGGGGAGCTGTTTTTT.

Only one count was recorded for this clone. V is TRBV5-1 and J is TRBJ2-1; D ambiguous. Germline-derived CDR1 and CDR2 are SGHRS and YFSETQ. Trimming cost V 0 bases and J 6 bases, with 7 bases left between them. This CDR3 has 13 residues. The CDR3 nucleotides read TGCGCCAGCAGCTTGGACGGATTCAATGAGCAGTTCTTC. Translated: CASSLDGFNEQFF.